A selection of T cell receptor beta chains follows, all from one sample in a study of blood T cell repertoires in COVID-19. Produced via immunoSEQ multiplex PCR; TCRdb's table is partial and in-frame only. The sample holds 99,000 or so clones, approximately 78% seen once. Sequenced input: peripheral blood. The receptors come from an elderly woman with acute or convalescent COVID-19. Both conserved end residues are part of each CDR3. Each record gives: clone size, J gene, D gene, V gene, CDR3 protein, CDR3 DNA. D genes are given only for firm matches. Expanded clones are given a class, and other clones once, few, many or no size at all.

clone_size: .; j_call: TRBJ2-2; d_call: .; v_call: TRBV9; cdr3_aa: CASSSYDIAGELFF; cdr3_nt: TGTGCCAGCAGCTCCTATGACATCGCCGGGGAGCTGTTTTTT
clone_size: .; j_call: TRBJ2-2; d_call: TRBD1; v_call: TRBV29-1; cdr3_aa: CSGRQGANTGELFF; cdr3_nt: TGCAGCGGAAGACAGGGGGCGAACACCGGGGAGCTGTTTTTT
clone_size: .; j_call: TRBJ1-2; d_call: TRBD1; v_call: TRBV28; cdr3_aa: CASSPTDRLNYGYTF; cdr3_nt: TGTGCCAGCAGTCCGACGGACAGGCTTAACTATGGCTACACCTTC
clone_size: .; j_call: TRBJ2-2; d_call: TRBD2; v_call: TRBV5-8; cdr3_aa: CASSLGLASNTGELFF; cdr3_nt: TGTGCCAGCAGCTTGGGACTAGCGTCGAACACCGGGGAGCTGTTTTTT
clone_size: .; j_call: TRBJ2-5; d_call: TRBD2; v_call: TRBV7-2; cdr3_aa: CASSRGGEETQYF; cdr3_nt: TGTGCCAGCAGCCGCGGGGGAGAAGAGACCCAGTACTTC
clone_size: .; j_call: TRBJ1-4; d_call: .; v_call: TRBV3-1/TRBV3-2; cdr3_aa: CASSQPSRFATTNEKLFF; cdr3_nt: TGTGCCAGCAGCCAACCCTCAAGATTCGCTACAACTAATGAAAAACTGTTTTTT
clone_size: few; j_call: TRBJ2-1; d_call: TRBD2; v_call: TRBV10-3; cdr3_aa: CAIRAGEYGEQFF; cdr3_nt: TGTGCCATCCGGGCGGGAGAGTATGGTGAGCAGTTCTTC
clone_size: .; j_call: TRBJ2-7; d_call: .; v_call: TRBV13; cdr3_aa: CASAHNREFYEQYF; cdr3_nt: TGTGCCAGCGCTCATAACAGGGAATTCTACGAGCAGTACTTC
clone_size: .; j_call: TRBJ2-1; d_call: TRBD2; v_call: TRBV27; cdr3_aa: CASSTSGRENEQFF; cdr3_nt: TGTGCCAGCAGTACTAGCGGGAGAGAAAATGAGCAGTTCTTC
clone_size: .; j_call: TRBJ2-4; d_call: .; v_call: TRBV28; cdr3_aa: CASSFERSSKNIQYF; cdr3_nt: TGTGCCAGCAGTTTTGAGCGGTCCAGCAAAAACATTCAGTACTTC
clone_size: .; j_call: TRBJ1-6; d_call: .; v_call: TRBV19; cdr3_aa: CATSQQGYSPLHF; cdr3_nt: TGTGCCACATCTCAACAGGGCTACTCACCCCTCCACTTT
clone_size: .; j_call: TRBJ2-5; d_call: .; v_call: TRBV14; cdr3_aa: CASSLRPGETQYF; cdr3_nt: TGTGCCAGCAGCTTGCGACCGGGGGAGACCCAGTACTTC
clone_size: .; j_call: TRBJ1-6; d_call: TRBD1; v_call: TRBV18; cdr3_aa: CASSPNTGTGHNSPLHF; cdr3_nt: TGTGCCAGCTCACCTAACACCGGGACAGGGCATAATTCACCCCTCCACTTT
clone_size: .; j_call: TRBJ2-2; d_call: TRBD1; v_call: TRBV5-1; cdr3_aa: CASSGTGTAGELFF; cdr3_nt: TGCGCCAGCAGCGGGACAGGGACGGCCGGGGAGCTGTTTTTT
clone_size: .; j_call: TRBJ2-3; d_call: TRBD2; v_call: TRBV11-2; cdr3_aa: CAGATSGQSTDTQYF; cdr3_nt: TGTGCCGGGGCTACTAGCGGCCAGAGCACAGATACGCAGTATTTT
clone_size: few; j_call: TRBJ2-4; d_call: TRBD2; v_call: TRBV19; cdr3_aa: CASTLTSGSNKNIQYF; cdr3_nt: TGTGCCAGTACCCTCACTAGCGGCTCAAATAAAAACATTCAGTACTTC
clone_size: .; j_call: TRBJ1-2; d_call: .; v_call: TRBV28; cdr3_aa: CATRSQQGTYGYTF; cdr3_nt: TGTGCCACCAGAAGCCAACAGGGAACCTATGGCTACACCTTC
clone_size: .; j_call: TRBJ1-1; d_call: TRBD1; v_call: TRBV3-1/TRBV3-2; cdr3_aa: CASSLQGRTEAFF; cdr3_nt: TGTGCCAGCAGCCTACAGGGGCGGACTGAAGCTTTCTTT
clone_size: .; j_call: TRBJ2-3; d_call: .; v_call: TRBV5-1; cdr3_aa: CASSLARVGPNGADTQYF; cdr3_nt: TGCGCCAGCAGCTTGGCCCGGGTAGGGCCGAACGGGGCAGATACGCAGTATTTT
clone_size: .; j_call: TRBJ1-1; d_call: .; v_call: TRBV2; cdr3_aa: CASSRTALNTEAFF; cdr3_nt: TGTGCCAGCAGTCGGACAGCTCTGAACACTGAAGCTTTCTTT
clone_size: .; j_call: TRBJ2-3; d_call: .; v_call: TRBV7-2; cdr3_aa: CASSLGQGLRDTQYF; cdr3_nt: TGTGCCAGCAGCTTAGGGCAGGGTTTGCGAGATACGCAGTATTTT
clone_size: few; j_call: TRBJ1-3; d_call: TRBD1; v_call: TRBV19; cdr3_aa: CASRFRQGGSGNTIYF; cdr3_nt: TGTGCCAGTAGGTTCCGACAGGGGGGCAGTGGAAACACCATATATTTT
clone_size: .; j_call: TRBJ1-2; d_call: .; v_call: TRBV5-1; cdr3_aa: CASSPGRADYGYTF; cdr3_nt: TGCGCCAGCAGCCCGGGGAGGGCGGACTATGGCTACACCTTC
clone_size: .; j_call: TRBJ1-1; d_call: TRBD1; v_call: TRBV27; cdr3_aa: CASSFLSGQGGEAFF; cdr3_nt: TGTGCCAGCAGTTTCCTTTCGGGACAGGGGGGTGAAGCTTTCTTT